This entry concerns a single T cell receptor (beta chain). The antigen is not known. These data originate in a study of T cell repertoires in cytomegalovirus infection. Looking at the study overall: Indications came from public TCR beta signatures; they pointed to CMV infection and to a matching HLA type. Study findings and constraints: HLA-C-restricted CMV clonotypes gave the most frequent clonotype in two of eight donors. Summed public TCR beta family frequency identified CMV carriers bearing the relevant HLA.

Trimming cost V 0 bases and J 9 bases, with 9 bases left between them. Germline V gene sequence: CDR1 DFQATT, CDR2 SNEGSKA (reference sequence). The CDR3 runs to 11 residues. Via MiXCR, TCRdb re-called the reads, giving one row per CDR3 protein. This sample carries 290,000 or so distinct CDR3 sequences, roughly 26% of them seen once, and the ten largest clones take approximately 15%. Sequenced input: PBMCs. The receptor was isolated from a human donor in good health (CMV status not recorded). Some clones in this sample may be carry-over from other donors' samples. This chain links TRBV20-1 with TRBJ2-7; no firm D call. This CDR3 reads CSARDYALQYF. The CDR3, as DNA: TGCAGTGCTAGAGATTACGCGTTGCAGTACTTC.